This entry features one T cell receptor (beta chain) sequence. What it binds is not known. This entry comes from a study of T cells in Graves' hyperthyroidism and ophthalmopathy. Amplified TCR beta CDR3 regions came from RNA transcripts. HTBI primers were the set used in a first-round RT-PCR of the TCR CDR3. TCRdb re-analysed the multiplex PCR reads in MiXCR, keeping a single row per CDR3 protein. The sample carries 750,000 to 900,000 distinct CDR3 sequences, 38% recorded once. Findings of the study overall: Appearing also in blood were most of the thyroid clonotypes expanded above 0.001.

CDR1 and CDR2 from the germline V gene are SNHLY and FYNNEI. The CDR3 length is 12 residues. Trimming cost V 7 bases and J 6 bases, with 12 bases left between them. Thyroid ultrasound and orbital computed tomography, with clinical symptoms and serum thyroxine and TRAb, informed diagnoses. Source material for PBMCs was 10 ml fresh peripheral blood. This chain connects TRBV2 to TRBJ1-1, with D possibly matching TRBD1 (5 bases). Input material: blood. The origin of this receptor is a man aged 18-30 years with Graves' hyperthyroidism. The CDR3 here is CASNGGKSEAFF. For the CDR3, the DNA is TGTGCCAGCAACGGGGGGAAGTCTGAAGCTTTCTTT.